This T cell receptor (beta chain) was found in a study of tumor-infiltrating lymphocytes in localized non-small cell lung cancer. As concerns this clone: No antigen is known for it.

There are 14 residues in the CDR3. Trimming shortened V by 3 bases and J by 1 base, and 8 bases separated the two germline ends. Germline values: CDR1 SGHTA, CDR2 FQGNSA. Whole-study results and caveats: Tumors had more T cell infiltration than uninvolved lung, per TCRbeta sequencing and CD3 counts. T-cell fraction did not differ between immunotypes IM1 and IM2.

Sequencing used immunoSEQ multiplex PCR; TCRdb keeps in-frame clones, though not all of them. Altogether some 6,000 clones are present, 81% being singletons, with the ten largest covering roughly 10%. V gene TRBV7-2 combines with J gene TRBJ2-3; no reliable D call. Material: lung tumor tissue. The receptor comes from a human donor with non-small cell lung cancer. The CDR3 loop is CASSLRGGTDTQYF. CDR3 bases: TGTGCCAGCAGCTTGAGAGGTGGCACAGATACGCAGTATTTT. Variable domain in full (rest from reference TRBV7-2 and TRBJ2-3): GAGVSQSPSNKVTEKGKDVELRCDPISGHTALYWYRQSLGQGLEFLIYFQGNSAPDKSGLPSDRFSAERTGGSVSTLTIQRTQQEDSAVYLCASSLRGGTDTQYFGPGTRLTVL.